Listed below are T cell receptor beta chains from one sample, sequenced in a study of T cells in Graves' hyperthyroidism and ophthalmopathy. TCRdb reprocessed the multiplex PCR reads via MiXCR and lists one record per CDR3 protein. The profile covers 660,000 or so distinct CDR3 sequences, with about 45% appearing a single time and about 7.2% taken by the ten largest. The sample was peripheral blood or thyroid tissue (not recorded which). The source is an adult man with Graves' disease, either hyperthyroidism or ophthalmopathy (not recorded which). The CDR3 runs from the conserved cysteine through the conserved F or W. Fields, in order: J gene, D gene, V gene, clone size, CDR3 protein, CDR3 DNA. D genes are given only for firm matches. Where a row states a size, it is once, few, many or the class of an expanded clone; other rows omit it.

j_gene: TRBJ2-7
d_gene: NA
v_gene: TRBV20-1
abundance: once
CDR3aa: CSAREGRGEQYF
CDR3nt: TGCAGTGCTAGAGAGGGACGGGGCGAGCAGTACTTC

j_gene: TRBJ1-4
d_gene: NA
v_gene: TRBV20-1
abundance: few
CDR3aa: CSAGDVGAGNEKLFF
CDR3nt: TGCAGTGCGGGGGACGTCGGGGCCGGAAATGAAAAACTGTTTTTT

j_gene: TRBJ1-3
d_gene: NA
v_gene: TRBV19
abundance: NA
CDR3aa: CAWSSGTFGNTIYF
CDR3nt: TGTGCCTGGAGCAGCGGGACGTTTGGAAACACCATATATTTT

j_gene: TRBJ1-5
d_gene: NA
v_gene: TRBV29-1
abundance: once
CDR3aa: CSVEQGAETQHF
CDR3nt: TGCAGCGTTGAGCAGGGAGCAGAGACCCAGCATTTT

j_gene: TRBJ1-2
d_gene: TRBD1
v_gene: TRBV15
abundance: NA
CDR3aa: CATSPRDSYGYTF
CDR3nt: TGTGCCACCAGTCCCCGGGACAGCTATGGCTACACCTTC

j_gene: TRBJ1-6
d_gene: NA
v_gene: TRBV5-1
abundance: NA
CDR3aa: CASSISGNSPLHF
CDR3nt: TGCGCCAGCAGCATCTCCGGGAATTCACCCCTCCACTTT

j_gene: TRBJ1-4
d_gene: TRBD1
v_gene: TRBV14
abundance: NA
CDR3aa: CASSQALDRGREKLFF
CDR3nt: TGTGCCAGCAGCCAAGCTCTGGACAGGGGACGAGAAAAACTGTTTTTT

j_gene: TRBJ1-1
d_gene: NA
v_gene: TRBV29-1
abundance: many
CDR3aa: CSVDPGAGGTEAFF
CDR3nt: TGCAGCGTTGATCCGGGGGCAGGAGGCACTGAAGCTTTCTTT

j_gene: TRBJ2-7
d_gene: NA
v_gene: TRBV7-9
abundance: NA
CDR3aa: CASSLDRGWDYEQYF
CDR3nt: TGTGCCAGCAGCTTAGATCGGGGATGGGACTACGAGCAGTACTTC

j_gene: TRBJ2-7
d_gene: NA
v_gene: TRBV2
abundance: NA
CDR3aa: CASSFFGEQYF
CDR3nt: TGTGCCAGCAGTTTCTTTGGTGAGCAGTACTTC

j_gene: TRBJ1-2
d_gene: TRBD1
v_gene: TRBV25-1
abundance: NA
CDR3aa: CASSAPGQQGLGYGYTF
CDR3nt: TGTGCCAGCAGTGCTCCGGGACAACAGGGGTTGGGATATGGCTACACCTTC

j_gene: TRBJ1-6
d_gene: NA
v_gene: TRBV18
abundance: NA
CDR3aa: CASSRRTGSENSPLHF
CDR3nt: TGTGCCAGCTCACGGAGGACCGGGTCAGAGAATTCACCCCTCCACTTT

j_gene: TRBJ1-1
d_gene: NA
v_gene: TRBV19
abundance: NA
CDR3aa: CASTIHLGGNTEAFF
CDR3nt: TGTGCCAGTACAATTCATCTGGGAGGGAACACTGAAGCTTTCTTT

j_gene: TRBJ2-6
d_gene: NA
v_gene: TRBV7-9
abundance: many
CDR3aa: CASSSQAGANVLTF
CDR3nt: TGTGCCAGCAGCTCACAGGCCGGGGCCAACGTCCTGACTTTC

j_gene: TRBJ1-6
d_gene: NA
v_gene: TRBV7-9
abundance: many
CDR3aa: CASSFPDTLGPLHF
CDR3nt: TGTGCCAGCAGCTTCCCCGATACGTTAGGCCCCCTCCACTTT

j_gene: TRBJ1-2
d_gene: TRBD1
v_gene: TRBV2
abundance: NA
CDR3aa: CASSEALGTAYGYTF
CDR3nt: TGTGCCAGCAGTGAAGCGCTTGGGACAGCCTATGGCTACACCTTC

j_gene: TRBJ1-1
d_gene: NA
v_gene: TRBV29-1
abundance: few
CDR3aa: CSVDEGTEAFF
CDR3nt: TGCAGCGTTGACGAGGGTACTGAAGCTTTCTTT

j_gene: TRBJ1-4
d_gene: NA
v_gene: TRBV5-1
abundance: few
CDR3aa: CASSLGQGTREKLFF
CDR3nt: TGCGCCAGCAGCTTGGGGCAGGGGACTCGAGAAAAACTGTTTTTT

j_gene: TRBJ2-7
d_gene: NA
v_gene: TRBV7-7
abundance: many
CDR3aa: CASSPLFLGEQYF
CDR3nt: TGTGCTAGCAGCCCTCTCTTCCTCGGCGAGCAGTACTTC

j_gene: TRBJ2-7
d_gene: TRBD2
v_gene: TRBV6-6
abundance: NA
CDR3aa: CASSYSKLAGSYEQYF
CDR3nt: TGTGCCAGCAGTTACTCGAAGCTAGCGGGGTCTTACGAGCAGTACTTC

j_gene: TRBJ1-1
d_gene: NA
v_gene: TRBV2
abundance: many
CDR3aa: CASSEPNTEAFF
CDR3nt: TGTGCCAGCAGTGAACCGAACACTGAAGCTTTCTTT

j_gene: TRBJ1-5
d_gene: TRBD1
v_gene: TRBV24-1
abundance: NA
CDR3aa: CATSRGTVYSNQPQHF
CDR3nt: TGTGCCACCAGCAGAGGGACAGTTTATAGCAATCAGCCCCAGCATTTT

j_gene: TRBJ1-6
d_gene: NA
v_gene: TRBV6-1
abundance: once
CDR3aa: CASSEKQVGKFNSPLHF
CDR3nt: TGTGCCAGCAGTGAGAAACAGGTTGGAAAGTTTAATTCACCCCTCCACTTT

j_gene: TRBJ1-2
d_gene: NA
v_gene: TRBV25-1
abundance: many
CDR3aa: CASTREGTIGYTF
CDR3nt: TGTGCCAGCACCAGGGAGGGAACTATAGGCTACACCTTC

j_gene: TRBJ2-5
d_gene: TRBD1
v_gene: TRBV5-1
abundance: NA
CDR3aa: CASSLTGQRQETQYF
CDR3nt: TGCGCCAGCAGCTTGACGGGACAGAGGCAAGAGACCCAGTACTTC